This TCR beta chain was sequenced during a study of T cell repertoires in cytomegalovirus infection. Study overall: TCR beta signatures that were public indicated CMV infection and matching HLA type.

General study results and limits: CMV-specific TCR beta clonotypes restricted by HLA-C dominated the ex vivo response. Cumulative public TCR beta family frequency identified CMV carriers with the relevant HLA.

TCRdb reanalysed the reads using MiXCR and keeps one entry per CDR3 protein. The data contain approximately 500,000 distinct CDR3 sequences, about 17% of them singletons. CDR1 MDHEN and CDR2 SYDVKM come from the germline V gene. CDR3 length: 14 residues. Trimming removed 0 bases at V and 5 bases at J, with 11 bases between. Regarding this clonotype: Its cognate antigen is unknown.

The chain uses TRBV28 and TRBJ2-7, with D possibly TRBD1 on 6 matching bases. This TCR was sampled from a human donor in good health (CMV status not recorded). Some clones in this sample may be carry-over from other donors' samples. Material: CD8+ T cells from PBMCs. For the CDR3, the DNA is TGTGCCAGCAGTTTATGGGGCAGGGGAAACGAGCAGTACTTC. This sequence encodes CASSLWGRGNEQYF.